The 17 T cell receptor beta chains below all came from one sample that was sequenced in a study of early T cells in non-severe SARS-CoV-2 infection. TCRdb passed the 5' RACE reads through MiXCR, listing each CDR3 protein once. The data hold 80,000 to 100,000 distinct CDR3 sequences, with approximately 13% observed a single time. Sequencing was done on a sample of whole blood. The receptor source for this set is an adult who was a healthcare worker with PCR-confirmed SARS-CoV-2 infection or an uninfected control (not recorded which).

The chain combines TRBV4-2 with TRBJ1-6, with TRBD1 matching 8 bases. The germline gives CDR1 LGHNA, CDR2 YNFKEQ. This CDR3 has 15 amino acids. With 3 bases clipped from V and 9 bases from J, the junction kept 7 bases outside the gene matches. The CDR3 DNA sequence: TGTGCCAGCAGCCAGGAACCAGGGGGCGTTTCACCCCTCCACTTT. This encodes CASSQEPGGVSPLHF.

The chain joins TRBV20-1 to TRBJ2-4; 13 bases map to TRBD2. The V segment lost 6 bases and the J segment 7 bases; nucleotides outside the gene matches: 6. CDR3 length: 14 residues. The germline CDR1 and CDR2 sequences are DFQATT and SNEGSKA (reference sequence). The DNA for the CDR3 is TGCAGTGCGGTACTAGCGGGAGGGCAGAACATTCAGTACTTC. It translates to CSAVLAGGQNIQYF.

This clonotype appeared a few times. The rearrangement uses TRBV4-1 and TRBJ1-4; TRBD1 agrees at 7 bases. CDR1 is MGHRA, CDR2 YSYEKL, per germline. The CDR3 has 18 amino acids. V gave up 1 base and J gave up 2 bases; unmatched junction bases: 10. CDR3 sequence reads: CASSQGPGGGTTNEKLFF. The DNA of the CDR3 is TGCGCCAGCAGCCAAGGGCCCGGAGGGGGCACGACTAATGAAAAACTGTTTTTT.

In this sample, this clonotype turned up many times. This chain connects TRBV6-4 to TRBJ2-1, with unresolved D. The V end lost 2 bases, the J end lost 3 bases, and 8 bases lay between the germline ends. The CDR3 contains 14 residues. The V gene's germline CDR1 is MRHNA and CDR2 SNTAGT. CDR3 in DNA: TGTGCCAGCAGTGACGAACTAAGCTACAATGAGCAGTTCTTC. This encodes CASSDELSYNEQFF.

V and J are TRBV13 and TRBJ2-3; 7 nucleotides agree with TRBD1. The junction had 8 bases not matched to a gene; V was cut back by 4 bases and J by 4 bases. The CDR3 runs 15 residues. CDR1 is PRHDT and CDR2 is FYEKMQ in the germline V gene (reference sequence). The CDR3 sequence: CASSWAGTASDTQYF. The DNA for the CDR3 is TGTGCCAGCAGCTGGGCCGGGACAGCCTCAGATACGCAGTATTTT.

This clonotype was seen ten or more times. At one end the junction does not follow the germline gene, possibly because of a read error. The chain combines TRBV20-1 with TRBJ1-1, with TRBD1 identical over 7 bases. CDR1 and CDR2 from the germline V gene are DFQATT and SNEGSKA (reference sequence). The CDR3 is 11 residues long. The DNA of the CDR3 is TGCAGTGCTAGGGGAGGGGGACAGTCCTCTTTT. Translated: CSARGGGQSSF.

This clonotype was detected a few times. The chain employs TRBV6-1 and TRBJ1-3; perhaps TRBD1 as D (6 bases). This CDR3 has 14 residues. The germline V and J ends were trimmed by 5 bases and 0 bases, with 8 bases remaining between them. The germline gives CDR1 MNHNS, CDR2 SASEGT. In DNA form, the CDR3 reads TGTGCCAGCAGTACAGGGAGCTCTGGAAACACCATATATTTT. Residues: CASSTGSSGNTIYF.

The table lists this clonotype with many counts. The chain has TRBV7-9 and TRBJ2-3; possibly TRBD1 or TRBD2 for D (5 bases each). Germline V gene data show CDR1 as SEHNR and CDR2 as FQNEAQ (reference sequence). Trimming stripped 2 bases from V and 6 bases from J, with 18 bases between. The CDR3 extends over 16 amino acids. The CDR3 protein is CASSLTGAGRGDTQYF. CDR3 in DNA: TGTGCCAGCAGCTTAACCGGGGCAGGGAGAGGGGATACGCAGTATTTT. The entire variable domain, with the rest obtained from reference TRBV7-9 and TRBJ2-3, is as follows: DTGVSQNPRHKITKRGQNVTFRCDPISEHNRLYWYRQTLGQGPEFLTYFQNEAQLEKSRLLSDRFSAERPKGSFSTLEIQRTEQGDSAMYLCASSLTGAGRGDTQYFGPGTRLTVL.

This sequence joins TRBV20-1 and TRBJ1-5, with 7 bases identical to TRBD1. This CDR3 is built from 14 residues. J lost 2 bases, V lost 5 bases, and 6 bases had no gene match. Germline loops: CDR1 DFQATT, CDR2 SNEGSKA (reference sequence). This CDR3 reads CSAGGGMGNQPQHF. The CDR3 nucleotides are TGCAGTGCTGGAGGGGGCATGGGCAATCAGCCCCAGCATTTT.

This clonotype was counted ten times or more. The junction and the germline gene differ at one end; a read error may be behind it. The J gene is TRBJ2-7, the V gene TRBV7-8; 7 bases line up with TRBD2. Per germline, CDR1 SGHVS and CDR2 FQNEAQ. This CDR3 is 12 amino acids long. For the CDR3, the DNA is TGTGCCAGCAGCTTAGTTGAACGGGAGGCTCACTTC. It specifies CASSLVEREAHF.

The gene calls are TRBV3-1 and TRBJ1-1; D is undetermined. Deletions cut 0 bases from V and 1 base from J, with 6 bases between. From germline, CDR1 is LGHDT and CDR2 YNNKEL (reference sequence). This CDR3 comprises 14 residues. The CDR3 sequence: CASSQEGKNTEAFF. The DNA for the CDR3 is TGTGCCAGCAGCCAAGAAGGGAAGAACACTGAAGCTTTCTTT.

In this sample, this clonotype turned up a few times. The V and J genes are TRBV19 and TRBJ2-1; no firm D call. This CDR3 contains 14 residues. Germline V gene data show CDR1 as LNHDA and CDR2 as SQIVND (reference sequence). Trimming removed 7 bases from V and 5 bases from J, with 15 bases in between. The CDR3 DNA reads as TGTGCCAGTACCCGATCAACCAATAACAATGAGCAGTTCTTC. Translation gives CASTRSTNNNEQFF. Based on the CDR3 plus reference TRBV19 and TRBJ2-1, the full variable domain is DGGITQSPKYLFRKEGQNVTLSCEQNLNHDAMYWYRQDPGQGLRLIYYSQIVNDFQKGDIAEGYSVSREKKESFPLTVTSAQKNPTAFYLCASTRSTNNNEQFFGPGTRLTVL.

This clonotype was seen a handful of times. This chain uses TRBV20-1 with TRBJ2-7; D uncertain. The CDR3 runs 11 residues. V was shortened by 3 bases and J by 4 bases, with 7 bases between the two germline ends. Per the germline V gene, CDR1 is DFQATT and CDR2 is SNEGSKA (reference sequence). The CDR3 loop reads CSARSGYEQYF. CDR3 nucleotide sequence: TGCAGTGCTAGGTCTGGATACGAGCAGTACTTC.

This clonotype has only a few counts. The V call is TRBV20-1, the J call TRBJ2-7; unclear D gene. The CDR3 extends over 12 amino acids. V was trimmed by 3 bases and J by 2 bases, leaving 8 bases between them. The germline gives CDR1 DFQATT, CDR2 SNEGSKA (reference sequence). In DNA form, the CDR3 reads TGCAGTGCTAGCTCTGCGGCCTACGAGCAGTACTTC. Its protein is CSASSAAYEQYF.

J is TRBJ1-1 and V is TRBV27, with D maybe TRBD1 (5 bases). The CDR3 loop spans 14 amino acids. The V gene's germline CDR1 is MNHEY and CDR2 SMNVEV (reference sequence). Trimming removed 3 bases at V and 4 bases at J, with 12 bases between. CDR3 coding DNA: TGTGCCAGCAGTTTCGGAGCGGGGGTCACTGAAGCTTTCTTT. Its protein product is CASSFGAGVTEAFF.

This clonotype was seen more than once but under ten times. As DNA, the CDR3 is TGTGCCAGCAGCGTAGGGGAGAATCAGCCCCAGCATTTT. This encodes CASSVGENQPQHF. This sequence joins TRBV9 and TRBJ1-5, with D unclear. Germline-derived CDR1 and CDR2 are SGDLS and YYNGEE. V was pared by 0 bases and J by 4 bases, with 5 bases between. This CDR3 is built from 13 residues.

V and J are TRBV3-1 and TRBJ2-7, with D perhaps matching TRBD1 (5 bases). The germline V gene has CDR1 LGHDT and CDR2 YNNKEL (reference sequence). Trimming cost V 2 bases and J 0 bases, with 8 bases left between them. The CDR3 extends over 14 amino acids. Here the CDR3 reads CASSQPGISYEQYF. CDR3 nucleotides: TGTGCCAGCAGCCAACCAGGGATCTCCTACGAGCAGTACTTC.